The 18 T cell receptor beta chains presented below share a single source sample, sequenced in a study of blood T cell repertoires in COVID-19 (dated by TCRdb to about 2020). The method behind the library was the immunoSEQ multiplex PCR assay. Imported from immuneACCESS, the table was reduced by TCRdb to in-frame sequences with V and J called. These copies leave out some clones; in studies compared against another copy, an unresolved V gene accounts for under half, and the cause of the remainder is not known. In this sample the table shows 230,000 or so clones, 84% of which occur a single time. The ten largest account for approximately 4.4% of the sample. Sequencing was performed on peripheral blood. These receptors all come from a man aged 45-65 years with active or convalescent COVID-19.

The rearrangement links TRBV29-1 to TRBJ2-3; D might be TRBD2 (7 bases). Germline V gene data show CDR1 as SQVTM and CDR2 as ANQGSEA. Trimming took 4 bases from V and 0 from J, leaving 14 bases between them. This CDR3 is built from 15 residues. The CDR3 sequence is CSVAGGHISTDTQYF. In nucleotides, the CDR3 is TGCAGCGTTGCCGGGGGGCACATCAGCACAGATACGCAGTATTTT.

V gene TRBV18 combines with J gene TRBJ1-1; perhaps TRBD1 as D (6 bases). The germline gives CDR1 KGHSH, CDR2 LQKENI. The V end lost 5 bases, the J end lost 3 bases, and 13 bases lay between the germline ends. CDR3 length: 14 residues. CDR3 residues: CASSSTGRDTEAFF. Here the CDR3 DNA reads TGTGCCAGCTCATCTACAGGGAGGGACACTGAAGCTTTCTTT.

V is TRBV6-5 and J is TRBJ2-4; 7 nucleotides line up with TRBD1. V gave up 6 bases and J gave up 0 bases; unmatched junction bases: 5. CDR1 is MNHEY and CDR2 is SVGAGI in the germline V gene. The CDR3 length is 15 residues. CDR3 amino acids: CASSQDRSAKNIQYF. In DNA, the CDR3 is TGTGCCAGCAGCCAGGACAGGTCAGCCAAAAACATTCAGTACTTC.

The gene calls are TRBV9 and TRBJ2-2; D possibly corresponds to TRBD1 (6 bases). Between the trimmed V and J ends, which lost 0 bases and 13 bases, there was a span of 16 bases. The CDR3 loop spans 14 amino acids. CDR1 is SGDLS and CDR2 is YYNGEE in the germline V gene. CDR3 sequence: CASSVGRGAVRLFF. CDR3 bases: TGTGCCAGCAGCGTAGGCAGGGGCGCCGTGAGGCTGTTTTTT.

This chain links TRBV30 with TRBJ1-1; TRBD1 agrees at 7 bases. Germline values: CDR1 GTSNPN, CDR2 SVGIG (reference sequence). Losses at the gene ends were 3 bases for V and 2 bases for J; bases not matched to a gene: 3. CDR3 length: 13 amino acids. CDR3 sequence (DNA): TGTGCCTGGAGATACAGGGGTAACACTGAAGCTTTCTTT. Translation: CAWRYRGNTEAFF.

A few counts support this clone. This same CDR3 is encoded by further DNA sequences in the sample. The V and J genes are TRBV7-2 and TRBJ1-2; D might be TRBD1 (5 bases). Germline CDR1 and CDR2: SGHTA and FQGNSA. The CDR3 extends over 14 amino acids. The V gene lost 0 bases and the J gene lost 2 bases, with 7 bases spanning the gap. CDR3 nucleotides: TGTGCCAGCAGCTTAGCGCAGGGAAACTATGGCTACACCTTC. Translation: CASSLAQGNYGYTF.

The chain joins TRBV6-5 to TRBJ2-5, with 9 positions matching TRBD1. Per the germline V gene, CDR1 is MNHEY and CDR2 is SVGAGI. Trimming cost V 6 bases and J 4 bases; bases outside gene matches: 6. The CDR3 is 14 residues long. CDR3 protein: CASSGTGTSETQYF. CDR3 sequence (DNA): TGTGCCAGCAGCGGGACAGGGACGTCAGAGACCCAGTACTTC.

This rearrangement joins TRBV7-6 to TRBJ1-1, with TRBD1 matching over 7 bases. This CDR3 spans 15 amino acids. CDR1 is SGHVS and CDR2 is FNYEAQ in the germline V gene. V shed 6 bases, J shed 5 bases, and the junction held 12 bases outside the gene matches. CDR3 DNA sequence: TGTGCCAGCAGTCTCCGTCTAGGGGGCAGAACTGAAGCTTTCTTT. It encodes CASSLRLGGRTEAFF.

This rearrangement joins TRBV5-4 to TRBJ2-3, with 8 nucleotides matching TRBD2. This CDR3 is built from 17 residues. The V gene end was trimmed by 3 bases and the J gene end by 2 bases; junction bases not matched to a gene: 11. Germline loops: CDR1 SGHNT, CDR2 YYREEE (reference sequence). The CDR3 spells CASSWGGAGDPTDTQYF. DNA for the CDR3: TGTGCCAGCAGCTGGGGTGGAGCGGGGGACCCCACAGATACGCAGTATTTT. Full variable domain (missing parts from reference TRBV5-4 and TRBJ2-3): ETGVTQSPTHLIKTRGQQVTLRCSSQSGHNTVSWYQQALGQGPQFIFQYYREEENGRGNFPPRFSGLQFPNYSSELNVNALELDDSALYLCASSWGGAGDPTDTQYFGPGTRLTVL.

The V and J genes are TRBV12-5 and TRBJ1-2; D unclear. Germline lookup yields CDR1 LGHNT and CDR2 FRNRAP. CDR3 length equals 15 residues. The V end lost 6 bases, the J end lost 4 bases, and 18 bases lay between the germline ends. The DNA of the CDR3 is TGTGCTAGTGGAATCCCGCTTGAGGGTGGCTATGGCTACACCTTC. This encodes CASGIPLEGGYGYTF.

The J gene is TRBJ2-1, the V gene TRBV3-1 (or the pseudogene TRBV3-2); 7 bases line up with TRBD2. The J segment lost 1 base and the V segment lost 2 bases, leaving 5 bases of the junction unmatched. Germline CDR1 and CDR2: LGHDT and YNNKEL (reference sequence). The CDR3 extends over 16 amino acids. In DNA form, the CDR3 reads TGTGCCAGCAGCCAATCACGGGGGGTGTCCTACAATGAGCAGTTCTTC. This translates into CASSQSRGVSYNEQFF.

The chain carries TRBV19 and TRBJ2-7; 10 nucleotides match TRBD2. The trim removed 9 bases at V and 3 bases at J, leaving 14 bases unmatched. The CDR3 length is 16 residues. Germline-derived CDR1 and CDR2 are LNHDA and SQIVND (reference sequence). CDR3 loop: CASSEVAGGGVYEQYF. CDR3 DNA sequence: TGTGCCAGCAGCGAGGTAGCGGGGGGAGGTGTCTACGAGCAGTACTTC.

The chain recombines TRBV1 with TRBJ2-1; TRBD1 is taken as the D call from the table, unchecked against the DNA. TRBV1 is a pseudogene segment. The CDR3 runs to 16 residues. This CDR3 reads CTSRKPGQGEYNEQFF. DNA for the CDR3: TGCACCAGCAGAAAACCGGGACAGGGGGAGTACAATGAGCAGTTCTTC.

The CDR3 sequence is CASTPGQGNTGELFF. The CDR3 DNA reads as TGTGCCAGTACCCCCGGACAGGGGAACACCGGGGAGCTGTTTTTT. The chain recombines TRBV19 with TRBJ2-2; 8 bases fit TRBD1. The V gene end was trimmed by 7 bases and the J gene end by 1 base; junction bases not matched to a gene: 5. The CDR3 covers 15 residues. Looked up from germline, CDR1 is LNHDA and CDR2 is SQIVND (reference sequence).

V is TRBV6-1 and J is TRBJ2-5, with D unresolved. This CDR3 is built from 14 residues. CDR1 MNHNS and CDR2 SASEGT come from the germline V gene. V was trimmed by 6 bases and J by 3 bases, leaving 14 bases between them. CDR3 DNA sequence: TGTGCCAGCAGCTCACCCCCTATGGAAGAGACCCAGTACTTC. Translation gives CASSSPPMEETQYF.

This chain joins TRBV7-9 and TRBJ1-2; 7 bases match TRBD1. This CDR3 region has 12 residues. The ends lost 5 bases at V and 5 bases at J; junction bases unmatched: 2. Looked up from germline, CDR1 is SEHNR and CDR2 is FQNEAQ (reference sequence). For the CDR3, the DNA is TGTGCCAGCAGCAGGGACAGTTATGGCTACACCTTC. Protein product: CASSRDSYGYTF.

The chain combines TRBV3-1 (or the pseudogene TRBV3-2) with TRBJ2-1; maybe TRBD2 (6 bases). V shed 4 bases and J shed 9 bases, with 16 bases lying between them. CDR1 and CDR2 (germline): LGHDT, YNNKEL (reference sequence). The CDR3 is made up of 14 amino acids. CDR3 in DNA: TGTGCCAGCAGCCTCCTGGGACTTTTACGTGAGCAGTTCTTC. Protein sequence: CASSLLGLLREQFF.

This sequence joins TRBV11-2 and TRBJ2-1, with 10 bases fitting TRBD2. CDR1 SGHAT and CDR2 FQNNGV come from the germline V gene. The length of the CDR3 is 16 residues. After removal of 2 bases from V and 2 bases from J, the junction contained 3 bases not matched to a gene. CDR3 in DNA: TGTGCCAGCAGCTTACTGGGACTAGCGACCTACAATGAGCAGTTCTTC. Its protein product is CASSLLGLATYNEQFF.